Here is one T cell receptor beta chain with its context. The antigen remains undetermined. The V and J ends lost 8 bases and 3 bases, in that order; junction bases with no gene match: 8. Germline V gene sequence: CDR1 LNHDA, CDR2 SQIVND (reference sequence). The CDR3 contains 15 residues. Generated by immunoSEQ multiplex PCR, the TCRdb table keeps only in-frame clones and is missing some. Among tens of thousands of clones listed, roughly 84% were seen once. This entry is derived from a study of OX40 agonist ivuxolimab in advanced cancers. Turning to the study itself: Ivuxolimab is an agonistic anti-OX40 (CD134) antibody, and patients were treated with it. Every 2 weeks, patients got intravenous ivuxolimab at one of six dose levels (0.01-10 mg/kg).

Study observations and caveats: Antigen specificity of clonally expanded peripheral T cells was not established.

The clonotype originates from an adult with an advanced solid tumor such as melanoma, head and neck, liver or kidney cancer. This sample comprised CD4+ or CD8+ T cells sorted from blood, obtained in a trial of the OX40 agonist ivuxolimab. V is TRBV19 and J is TRBJ1-2; 11 bases are a match to TRBD1. The CDR3 is CASWVDRGPDYGYTF. The DNA for the CDR3 is TGTGCCAGTTGGGTGGACAGGGGGCCCGACTATGGCTACACCTTC.